The 8 T cell receptor beta chains below were found in one sample sequenced in a study of CD8+CD57+ T cells in acquired aplastic anemia. TCR beta VDJ combinations and CDR3 sequences were profiled from genomic DNA. Via MiXCR, TCRdb re-called the reads, giving one row per CDR3 protein. The repertoire consists of about 190,000 distinct CDR3 sequences, with 54% occurring once and the leading ten covering about a sixth. Specimen: sorted CD4+, CD8+, or CD8+CD57+ T cells (not recorded which) from PBMCs. Receptors were obtained from a human donor in good health, serving as a control.

This clonotype occurred a few times. This chain links TRBV6-1 with TRBJ2-2; possibly TRBD1 or TRBD2 for D (5 bases each). Trimming left V 11 bases short and J 5 bases short, with 18 bases between. The CDR3 totals 14 residues. Germline loops: CDR1 MNHNS, CDR2 SASEGT. This CDR3 is CALRRDPLTGELFF. CDR3 nucleotide sequence: TGTGCCCTGCGTCGGGACCCATTAACCGGGGAGCTGTTTTTT.

The chain has TRBV15 and TRBJ1-1, with D perhaps matching TRBD1 (6 bases). This CDR3 region has 14 residues. CDR1 is LNHNV and CDR2 is YYDKDF in the germline V gene (reference sequence). With 4 bases removed from V and 2 bases from J, the gap between germline ends came to 11 bases. The CDR3 nucleotides read TGTGCCACCAGCATGGACAGCGTAAACACTGAAGCTTTCTTT. It codes for CATSMDSVNTEAFF.

This clonotype was recorded at least ten times. The chain combines TRBV4-3 with TRBJ1-4; D perhaps matches TRBD1 (6 bases). CDR3 length equals 14 residues. Germline-derived CDR1 and CDR2 are LGHNA and YSLEER. The germline V and J ends were trimmed by 5 bases and 4 bases, with 11 bases remaining between them. The DNA of the CDR3 is TGCGCCAGCAGCAAGACAGGTTTTAATGAAAAACTGTTTTTT. Translating gives CASSKTGFNEKLFF.

V usage is TRBV29-1 and J usage is TRBJ2-5, with D uncertain. V was clipped by 5 bases and J by 2 bases, with 9 bases between them. The CDR3 extends over 12 amino acids. Germline lookup yields CDR1 SQVTM and CDR2 ANQGSEA. CDR3 in DNA: TGCAGCGTTTTCTTCGGTCAAGAGACCCAGTACTTC. Translated, it gives CSVFFGQETQYF.

V usage is TRBV2 and J usage is TRBJ2-3; TRBD2 matches 8 bases. Trimming took 6 bases from V and 0 from J; bases not matched to a gene: 11. The CDR3 is 17 residues long. Germline V CDR1 and CDR2: SNHLY, FYNNEI. The CDR3 loop is CASSPRGRGASTDTQYF. DNA of the CDR3: TGTGCCAGCAGCCCCCGAGGGCGGGGGGCGAGCACAGATACGCAGTATTTT.

On this clonotype: A read error may account for a junction end that differs from germline. The chain carries TRBV3-1 and TRBJ1-3; D perhaps matches TRBD1 (6 bases). Germline-derived CDR1 and CDR2 are LGHDT and YNNKEL (reference sequence). The CDR3 has 14 residues. The CDR3, as DNA: TGTGCCAGCAGAAACAGGGACTCTGGAAACACCATACATTTT. It translates to CASRNRDSGNTIHF.

V usage is TRBV20-1 and J usage is TRBJ2-3, with TRBD2 matching over 7 bases. Germline V CDR1 and CDR2: DFQATT, SNEGSKA (reference sequence). V gave up 5 bases and J gave up 0 bases; unmatched junction bases: 11. The CDR3 is 16 residues long. Here the CDR3 reads CSAGGDTGTSTDTQYF. CDR3 coding DNA: TGCAGTGCTGGGGGGGATACCGGGACTAGCACAGATACGCAGTATTTT.

V gene TRBV19 combines with J gene TRBJ1-2; possibly TRBD1 for D (5 bases). In germline, CDR1 is LNHDA, CDR2 SQIVND (reference sequence). The CDR3 length is 13 residues. V was clipped by 4 bases and J by 8 bases, with 14 bases between them. The CDR3 sequence: CASSRPGTAGYTF. Written as DNA, the CDR3 is TGTGCCAGTAGTAGACCTGGGACGGCAGGCTACACCTTC.